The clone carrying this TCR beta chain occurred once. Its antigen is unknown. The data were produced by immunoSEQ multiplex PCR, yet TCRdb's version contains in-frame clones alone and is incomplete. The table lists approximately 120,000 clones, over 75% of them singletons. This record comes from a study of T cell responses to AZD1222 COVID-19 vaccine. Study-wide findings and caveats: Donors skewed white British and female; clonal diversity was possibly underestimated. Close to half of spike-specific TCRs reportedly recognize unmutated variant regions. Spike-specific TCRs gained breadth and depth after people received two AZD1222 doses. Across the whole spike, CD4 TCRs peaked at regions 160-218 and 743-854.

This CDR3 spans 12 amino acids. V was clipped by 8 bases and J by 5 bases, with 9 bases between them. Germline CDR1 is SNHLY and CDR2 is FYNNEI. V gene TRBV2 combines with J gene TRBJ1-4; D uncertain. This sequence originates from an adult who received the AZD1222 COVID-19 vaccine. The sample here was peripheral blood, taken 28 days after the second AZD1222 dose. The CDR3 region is CASAQENEKLFF. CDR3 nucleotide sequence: TGTGCCAGCGCCCAGGAGAATGAAAAACTGTTTTTT. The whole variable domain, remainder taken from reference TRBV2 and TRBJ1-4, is EPEVTQTPSHQVTQMGQEVILRCVPISNHLYFYWYRQILGQKVEFLVSFYNNEISEKSEIFDDQFSVERPDGSNFTLKIRSTKLEDSAMYFCASAQENEKLFFGSGTQLSVL.